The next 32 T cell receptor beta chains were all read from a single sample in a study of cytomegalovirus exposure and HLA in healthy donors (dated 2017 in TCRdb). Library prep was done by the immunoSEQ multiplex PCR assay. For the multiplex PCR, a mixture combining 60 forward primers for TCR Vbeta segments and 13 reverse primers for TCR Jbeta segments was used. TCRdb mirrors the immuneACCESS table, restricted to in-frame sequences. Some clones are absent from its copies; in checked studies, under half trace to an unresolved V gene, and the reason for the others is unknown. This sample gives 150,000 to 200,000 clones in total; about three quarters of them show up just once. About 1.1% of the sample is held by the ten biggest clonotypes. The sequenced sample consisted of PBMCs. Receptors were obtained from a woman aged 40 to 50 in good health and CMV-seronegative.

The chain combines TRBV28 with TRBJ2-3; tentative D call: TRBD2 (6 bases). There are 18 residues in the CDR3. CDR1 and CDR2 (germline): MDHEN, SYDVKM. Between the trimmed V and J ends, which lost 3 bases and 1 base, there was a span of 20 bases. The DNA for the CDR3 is TGTGCCAGCAGTTTTTATTCGGTCCGACCGGGGGGCACAGATACGCAGTATTTT. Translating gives CASSFYSVRPGGTDTQYF.

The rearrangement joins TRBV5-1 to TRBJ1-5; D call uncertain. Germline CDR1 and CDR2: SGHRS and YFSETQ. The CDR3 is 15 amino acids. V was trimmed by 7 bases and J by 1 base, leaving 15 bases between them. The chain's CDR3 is CASSADNPSNQPQHF. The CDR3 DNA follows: TGCGCCAGCTCGGCCGACAATCCCAGCAATCAGCCCCAGCATTTT.

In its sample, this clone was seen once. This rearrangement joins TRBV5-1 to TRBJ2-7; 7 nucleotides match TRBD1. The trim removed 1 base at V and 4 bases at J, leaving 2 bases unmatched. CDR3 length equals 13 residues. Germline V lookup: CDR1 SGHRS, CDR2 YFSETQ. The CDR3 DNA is TGCGCCAGCAGCTTGTCGACAGGGTACGAGCAGTACGTC. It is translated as CASSLSTGYEQYV.

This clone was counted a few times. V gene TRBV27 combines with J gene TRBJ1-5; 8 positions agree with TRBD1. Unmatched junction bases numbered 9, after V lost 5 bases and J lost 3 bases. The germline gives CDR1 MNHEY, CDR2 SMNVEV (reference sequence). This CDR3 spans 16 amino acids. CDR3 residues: CASSPRQGLSNQPQHF. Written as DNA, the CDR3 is TGTGCCAGCAGTCCGAGACAGGGGCTTTCCAATCAGCCCCAGCATTTT.

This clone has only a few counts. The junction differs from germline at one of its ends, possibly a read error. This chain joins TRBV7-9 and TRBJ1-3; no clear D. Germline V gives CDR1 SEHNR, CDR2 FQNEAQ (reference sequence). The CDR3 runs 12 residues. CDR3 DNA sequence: TGTTCCAGCAGCTTAACAGGAAACACCATATATTTT. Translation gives CSSSLTGNTIYF.

The CDR3 is CASSLRGTSGRETQYF. The CDR3, as DNA: TGTGCCAGCAGCCTACGAGGGACTAGCGGTCGAGAGACCCAGTACTTC. The genes are TRBV9 and TRBJ2-5; TRBD2 matches at 11 bases. V lost 4 bases and J lost 4; bases outside the gene matches: 9. Per the germline V gene, CDR1 is SGDLS and CDR2 is YYNGEE. This CDR3 comprises 16 residues.

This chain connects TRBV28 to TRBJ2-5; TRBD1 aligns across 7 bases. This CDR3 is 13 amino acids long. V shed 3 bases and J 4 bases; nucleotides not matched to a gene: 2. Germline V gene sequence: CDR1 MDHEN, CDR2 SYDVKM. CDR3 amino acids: CASSFRDRETQYF. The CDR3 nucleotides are TGTGCCAGCAGTTTCCGGGACAGAGAGACCCAGTACTTC.

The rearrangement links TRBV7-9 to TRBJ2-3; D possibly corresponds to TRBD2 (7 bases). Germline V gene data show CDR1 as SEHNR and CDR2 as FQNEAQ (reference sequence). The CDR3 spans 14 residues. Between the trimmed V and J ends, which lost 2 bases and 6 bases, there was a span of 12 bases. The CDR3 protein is CASSLSAGADTQYF. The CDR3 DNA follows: TGTGCCAGCAGCTTATCTGCGGGGGCGGATACGCAGTATTTT.

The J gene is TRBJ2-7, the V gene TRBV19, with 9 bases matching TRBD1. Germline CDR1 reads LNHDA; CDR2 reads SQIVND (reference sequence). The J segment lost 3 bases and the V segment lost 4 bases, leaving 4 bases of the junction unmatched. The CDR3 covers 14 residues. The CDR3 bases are TGTGCCAGTAGTAGGACAGGGGTGAGCTACGAGCAGTACTTC. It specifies CASSRTGVSYEQYF.

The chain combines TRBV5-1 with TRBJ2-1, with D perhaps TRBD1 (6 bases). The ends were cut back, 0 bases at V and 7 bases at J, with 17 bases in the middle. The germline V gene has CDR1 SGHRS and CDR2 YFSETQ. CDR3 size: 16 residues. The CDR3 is CASSLDPRQDVNEQFF. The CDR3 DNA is TGCGCCAGCAGCTTGGATCCGCGACAGGACGTTAATGAGCAGTTCTTC. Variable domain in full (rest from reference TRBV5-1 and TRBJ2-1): KAGVTQTPRYLIKTRGQQVTLSCSPISGHRSVSWYQQTPGQGLQFLFEYFSETQRNKGNFPGRFSGRQFSNSRSEMNVSTLELGDSALYLCASSLDPRQDVNEQFFGPGTRLTVL.

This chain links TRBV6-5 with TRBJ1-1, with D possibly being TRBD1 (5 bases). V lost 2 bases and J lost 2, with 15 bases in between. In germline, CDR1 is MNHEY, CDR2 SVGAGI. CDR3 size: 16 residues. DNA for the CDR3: TGTGCCAGCAGTTACACCCTAGGGGCAGGAAACACTGAAGCTTTCTTT. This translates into CASSYTLGAGNTEAFF.

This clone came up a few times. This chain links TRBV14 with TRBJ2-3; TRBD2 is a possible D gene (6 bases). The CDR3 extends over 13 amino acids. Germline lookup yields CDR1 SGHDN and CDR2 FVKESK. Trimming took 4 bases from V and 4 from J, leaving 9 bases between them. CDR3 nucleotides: TGTGCCAGCAGCCTCGGGAGTGCAGATACGCAGTATTTT. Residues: CASSLGSADTQYF.

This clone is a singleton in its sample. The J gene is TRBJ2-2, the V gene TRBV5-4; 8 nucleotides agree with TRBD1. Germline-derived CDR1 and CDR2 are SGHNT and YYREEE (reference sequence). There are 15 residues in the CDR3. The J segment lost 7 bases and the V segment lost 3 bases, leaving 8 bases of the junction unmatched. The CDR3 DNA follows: TGTGCCAGCAGCTCGGGACAGGCCCTCGTCGGGGAGCTGTTTTTT. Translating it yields CASSSGQALVGELFF.

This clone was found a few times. This chain's CDR3 is CATREVQNTGELFF. CDR3 DNA: TGTGCCACCCGGGAGGTACAGAACACCGGGGAGCTGTTTTTT. This chain joins TRBV19 and TRBJ2-2; 7 positions match TRBD2. Germline loops: CDR1 LNHDA, CDR2 SQIVND (reference sequence). V lost 10 bases, J lost 1 base, and 6 bases stayed unmatched. The CDR3 covers 14 residues.

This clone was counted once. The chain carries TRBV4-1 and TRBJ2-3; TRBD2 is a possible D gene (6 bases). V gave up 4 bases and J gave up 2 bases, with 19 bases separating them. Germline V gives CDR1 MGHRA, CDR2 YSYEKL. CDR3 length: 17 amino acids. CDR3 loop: CASSRMGRRAITDTQYF. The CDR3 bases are TGCGCCAGCAGCCGTATGGGAAGGAGGGCCATCACAGATACGCAGTATTTT.

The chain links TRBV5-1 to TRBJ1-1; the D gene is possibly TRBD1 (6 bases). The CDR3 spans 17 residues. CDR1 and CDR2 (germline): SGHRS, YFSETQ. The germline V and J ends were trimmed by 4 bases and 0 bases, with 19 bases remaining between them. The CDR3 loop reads CASSGGDRTSMNTEAFF. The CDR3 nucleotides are TGCGCCAGCAGCGGGGGAGACAGGACCTCGATGAACACTGAAGCTTTCTTT.

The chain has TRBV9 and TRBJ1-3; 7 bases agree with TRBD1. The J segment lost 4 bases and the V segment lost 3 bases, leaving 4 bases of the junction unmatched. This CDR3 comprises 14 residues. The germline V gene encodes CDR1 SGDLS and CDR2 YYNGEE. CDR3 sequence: CASSARQGGNTIYF. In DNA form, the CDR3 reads TGTGCCAGCAGCGCGCGACAGGGAGGAAACACCATATATTTT.

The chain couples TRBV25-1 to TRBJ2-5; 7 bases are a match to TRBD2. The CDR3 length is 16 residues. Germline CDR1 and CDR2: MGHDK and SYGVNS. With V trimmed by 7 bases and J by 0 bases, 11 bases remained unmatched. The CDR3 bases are TGTGCCAGCACTCTCGGGGCGGGAGCGTACCAAGAGACCCAGTACTTC. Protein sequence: CASTLGAGAYQETQYF.

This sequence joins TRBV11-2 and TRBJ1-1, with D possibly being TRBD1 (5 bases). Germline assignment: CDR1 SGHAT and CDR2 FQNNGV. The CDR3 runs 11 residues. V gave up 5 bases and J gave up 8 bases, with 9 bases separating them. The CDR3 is CASSVGQEAFF. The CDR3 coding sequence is TGTGCCAGCAGCGTTGGACAAGAAGCTTTCTTT.

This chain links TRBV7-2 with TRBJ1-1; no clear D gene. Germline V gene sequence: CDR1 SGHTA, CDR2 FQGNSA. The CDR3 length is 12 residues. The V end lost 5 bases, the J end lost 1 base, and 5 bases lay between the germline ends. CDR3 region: CASSVGNTEAFF. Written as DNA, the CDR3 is TGTGCCAGCAGCGTCGGGAACACTGAAGCTTTCTTT.

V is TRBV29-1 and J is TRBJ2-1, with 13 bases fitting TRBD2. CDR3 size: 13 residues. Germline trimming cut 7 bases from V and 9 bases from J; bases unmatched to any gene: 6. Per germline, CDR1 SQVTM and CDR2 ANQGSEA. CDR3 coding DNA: TGCAGCGCTGGACTAGCGGGAGAGGCTGAGCAGTTCTTC. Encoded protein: CSAGLAGEAEQFF.

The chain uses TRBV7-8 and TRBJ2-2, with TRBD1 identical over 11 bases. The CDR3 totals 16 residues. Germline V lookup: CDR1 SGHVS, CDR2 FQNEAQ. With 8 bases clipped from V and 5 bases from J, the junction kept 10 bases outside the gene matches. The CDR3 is CASLDGGQGGTGELFF. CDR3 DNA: TGTGCCAGCCTCGACGGGGGACAGGGGGGAACCGGGGAGCTGTTTTTT.

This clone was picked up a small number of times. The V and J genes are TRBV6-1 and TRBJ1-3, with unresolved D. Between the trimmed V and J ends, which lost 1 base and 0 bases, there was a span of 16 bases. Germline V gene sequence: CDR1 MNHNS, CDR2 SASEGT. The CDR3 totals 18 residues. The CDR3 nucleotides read TGTGCCAGCAGTGAAGGTCCCCCCCCCTGGAGCTCTGGAAACACCATATATTTT. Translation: CASSEGPPPWSSGNTIYF.

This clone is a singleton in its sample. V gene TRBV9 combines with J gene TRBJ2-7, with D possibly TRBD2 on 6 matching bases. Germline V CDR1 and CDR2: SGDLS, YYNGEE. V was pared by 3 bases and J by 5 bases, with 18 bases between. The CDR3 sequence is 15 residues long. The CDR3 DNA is TGTGCCAGCAGCGATTGGCGGGATACCCTACACGAGCAGTACTTC. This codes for CASSDWRDTLHEQYF.

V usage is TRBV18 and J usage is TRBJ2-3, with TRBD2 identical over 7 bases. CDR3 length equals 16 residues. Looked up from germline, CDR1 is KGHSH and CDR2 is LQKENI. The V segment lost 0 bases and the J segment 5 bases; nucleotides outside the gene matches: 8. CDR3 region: CASSPPRSGGEDTQYF. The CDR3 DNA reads TGTGCCAGCTCACCACCAAGGTCGGGAGGCGAAGATACGCAGTATTTT.

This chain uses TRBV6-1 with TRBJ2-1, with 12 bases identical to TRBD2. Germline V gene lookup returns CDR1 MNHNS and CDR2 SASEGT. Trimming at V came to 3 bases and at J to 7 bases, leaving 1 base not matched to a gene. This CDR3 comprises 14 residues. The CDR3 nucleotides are TGTGCCAGCAGTGAGACTAGCGGGAGAAATGAGCAGTTCTTC. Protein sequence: CASSETSGRNEQFF.

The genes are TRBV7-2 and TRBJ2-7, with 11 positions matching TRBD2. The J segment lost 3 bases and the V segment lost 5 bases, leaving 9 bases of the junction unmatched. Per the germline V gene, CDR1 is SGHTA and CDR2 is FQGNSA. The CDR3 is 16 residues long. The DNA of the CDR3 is TGTGCCAGCAGCCCGGAGGGCACTAGCGGGAGCTACGAGCAGTACTTC. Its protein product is CASSPEGTSGSYEQYF.

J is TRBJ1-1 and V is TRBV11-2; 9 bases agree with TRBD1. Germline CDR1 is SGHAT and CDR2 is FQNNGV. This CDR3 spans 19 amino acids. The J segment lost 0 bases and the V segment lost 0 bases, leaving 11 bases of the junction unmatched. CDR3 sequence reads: CASSLDGGTGYAMNTEAFF. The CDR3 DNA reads TGTGCCAGCAGCTTAGATGGGGGGACAGGGTATGCTATGAACACTGAAGCTTTCTTT.

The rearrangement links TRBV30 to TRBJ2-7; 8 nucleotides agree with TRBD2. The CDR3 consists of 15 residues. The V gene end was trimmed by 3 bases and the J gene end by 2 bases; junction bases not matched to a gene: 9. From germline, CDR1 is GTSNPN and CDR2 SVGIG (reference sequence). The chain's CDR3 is CAWREGLAQAYEQYF. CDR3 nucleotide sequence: TGTGCCTGGAGAGAAGGACTAGCACAGGCCTACGAGCAGTACTTC.

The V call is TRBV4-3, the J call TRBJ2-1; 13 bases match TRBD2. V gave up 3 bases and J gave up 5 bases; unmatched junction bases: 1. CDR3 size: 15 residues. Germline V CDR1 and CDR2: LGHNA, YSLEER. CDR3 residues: CASSQGLAGHNEQFF. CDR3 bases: TGCGCCAGCAGCCAGGGACTAGCGGGGCACAATGAGCAGTTCTTC.

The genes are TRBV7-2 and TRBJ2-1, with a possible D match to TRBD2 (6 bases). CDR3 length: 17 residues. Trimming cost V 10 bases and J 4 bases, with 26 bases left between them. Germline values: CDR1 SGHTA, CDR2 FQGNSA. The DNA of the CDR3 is TGTGCCACAACCGCCGAAAGACCGGGACTTCTTTACAATGAGCAGTTCTTC. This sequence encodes CATTAERPGLLYNEQFF.

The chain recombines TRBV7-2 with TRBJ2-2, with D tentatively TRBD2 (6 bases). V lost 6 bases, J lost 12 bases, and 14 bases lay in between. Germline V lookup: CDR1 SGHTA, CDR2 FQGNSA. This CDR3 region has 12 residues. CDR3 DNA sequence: TGTGCCAGCAGTCGCGGGGCAGGAAAGCTGTTTTTT. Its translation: CASSRGAGKLFF.